This entry concerns a single TCR beta chain. What it binds is unknown. This record comes from a study of cytomegalovirus exposure and HLA in healthy donors. Findings and caveats of the study: Compared with the approximately 680-donor mean, an Asian-associated ancestry cluster reportedly had fewer N-insertions, according to a later analysis. A later analysis linked a missense DCLRE1C variant to TCR beta V- and J-gene trimming.

PCR involved 60 Vbeta and 13 Jbeta primers. Authors' methods: Roughly 11 million shared chains were among roughly 81 million unique TCR beta chains counted in a later analysis. Sequenced by immunoSEQ multiplex PCR; TCRdb stores in-frame clones only, minus some. That table gives V, J and clone size, and the DNA gave D and trimming. The sample consists of some 140,000 clones, roughly 83% of them appearing once. Trimming left V 0 bases short and J 4 bases short, with 13 bases between. Germline CDR1 and CDR2: SGHDT and YYEEEE. This CDR3 spans 15 amino acids. Sequences were obtained from PBMCs. The TCR comes from a man between 35 and 55 years old in good health and CMV-seronegative. The chain has TRBV5-6 and TRBJ1-2, with a possible D match to TRBD1 (6 bases). The CDR3 loop reads CASSLGGGQSYGYTF. CDR3 DNA: TGTGCCAGCAGCTTGGGCGGGGGGCAGAGCTATGGCTACACCTTC. Looking up the rest from reference TRBV5-6 and TRBJ1-2 gives the full variable domain: DAGVTQSPTHLIKTRGQQVTLRCSPKSGHDTVSWYQQALGQGPQFIFQYYEEEERQRGNFPDRFSGHQFPNYSSELNVNALLLGDSALYLCASSLGGGQSYGYTFGSGTRLTVV.